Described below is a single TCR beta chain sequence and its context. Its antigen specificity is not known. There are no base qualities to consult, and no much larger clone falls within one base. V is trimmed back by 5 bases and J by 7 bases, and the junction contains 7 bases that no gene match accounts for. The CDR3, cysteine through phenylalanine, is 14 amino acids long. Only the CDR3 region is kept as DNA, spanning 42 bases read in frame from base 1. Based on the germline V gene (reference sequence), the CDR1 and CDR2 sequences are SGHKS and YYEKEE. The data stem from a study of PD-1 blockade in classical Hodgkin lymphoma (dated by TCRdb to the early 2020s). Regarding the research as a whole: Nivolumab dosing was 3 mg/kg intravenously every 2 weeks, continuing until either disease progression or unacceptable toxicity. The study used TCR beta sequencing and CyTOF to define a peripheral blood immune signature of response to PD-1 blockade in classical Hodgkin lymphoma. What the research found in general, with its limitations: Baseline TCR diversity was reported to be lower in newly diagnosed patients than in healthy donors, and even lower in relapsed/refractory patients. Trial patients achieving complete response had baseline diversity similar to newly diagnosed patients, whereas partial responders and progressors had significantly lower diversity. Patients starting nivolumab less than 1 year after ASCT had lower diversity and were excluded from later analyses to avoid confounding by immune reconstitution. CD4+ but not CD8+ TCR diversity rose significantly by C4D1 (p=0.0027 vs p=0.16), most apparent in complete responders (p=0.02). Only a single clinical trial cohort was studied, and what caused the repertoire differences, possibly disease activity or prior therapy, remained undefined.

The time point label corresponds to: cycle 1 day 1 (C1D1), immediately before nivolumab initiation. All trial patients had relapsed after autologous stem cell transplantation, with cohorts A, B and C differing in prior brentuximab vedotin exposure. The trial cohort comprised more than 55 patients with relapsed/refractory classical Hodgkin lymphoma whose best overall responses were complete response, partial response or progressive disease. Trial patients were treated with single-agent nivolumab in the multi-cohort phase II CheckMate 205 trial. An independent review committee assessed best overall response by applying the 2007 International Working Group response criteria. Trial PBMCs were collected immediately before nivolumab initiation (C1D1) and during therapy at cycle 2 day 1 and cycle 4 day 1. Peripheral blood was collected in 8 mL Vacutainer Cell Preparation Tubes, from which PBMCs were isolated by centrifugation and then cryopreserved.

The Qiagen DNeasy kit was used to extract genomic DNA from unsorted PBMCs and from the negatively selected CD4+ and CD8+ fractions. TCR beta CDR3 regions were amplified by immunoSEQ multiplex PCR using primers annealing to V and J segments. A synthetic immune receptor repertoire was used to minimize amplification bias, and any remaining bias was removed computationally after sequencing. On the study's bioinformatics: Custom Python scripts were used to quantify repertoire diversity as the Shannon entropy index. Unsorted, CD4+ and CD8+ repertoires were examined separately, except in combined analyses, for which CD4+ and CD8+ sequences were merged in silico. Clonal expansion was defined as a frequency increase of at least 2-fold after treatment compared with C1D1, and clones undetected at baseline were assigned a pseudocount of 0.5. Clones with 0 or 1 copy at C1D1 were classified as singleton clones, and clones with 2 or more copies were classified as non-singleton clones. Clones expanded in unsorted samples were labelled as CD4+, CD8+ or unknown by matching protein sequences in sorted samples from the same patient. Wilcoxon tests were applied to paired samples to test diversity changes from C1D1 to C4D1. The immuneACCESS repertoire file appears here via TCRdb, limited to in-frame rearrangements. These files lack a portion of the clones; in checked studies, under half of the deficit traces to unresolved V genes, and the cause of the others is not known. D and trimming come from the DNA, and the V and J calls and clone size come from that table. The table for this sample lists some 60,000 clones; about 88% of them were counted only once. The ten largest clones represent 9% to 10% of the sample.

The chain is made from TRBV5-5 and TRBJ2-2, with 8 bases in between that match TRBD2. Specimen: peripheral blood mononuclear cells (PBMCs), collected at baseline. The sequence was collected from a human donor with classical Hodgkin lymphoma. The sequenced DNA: TGTGCCAGCAGGTTAGCGGGAAACGACGGGGAGCTGTTTTTT. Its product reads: CASRLAGNDGELFF.